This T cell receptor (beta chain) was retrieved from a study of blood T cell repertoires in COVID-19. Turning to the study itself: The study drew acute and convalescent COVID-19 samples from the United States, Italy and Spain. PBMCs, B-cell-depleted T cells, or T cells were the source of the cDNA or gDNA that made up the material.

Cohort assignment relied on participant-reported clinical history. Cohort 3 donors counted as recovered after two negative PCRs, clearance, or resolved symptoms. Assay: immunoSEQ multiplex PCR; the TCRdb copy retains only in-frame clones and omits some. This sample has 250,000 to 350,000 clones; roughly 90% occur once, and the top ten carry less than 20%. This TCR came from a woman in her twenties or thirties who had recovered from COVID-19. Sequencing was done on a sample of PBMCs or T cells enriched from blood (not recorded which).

The CDR3 nucleotides read TGTGCCAGCAGTTTACGGGGACTAGCGGGGGGGCGCTCCTACAATGAGCAGTTCTTC. Residues: CASSLRGLAGGRSYNEQFF. The chain couples TRBV28 to TRBJ2-1; 16 positions agree with TRBD2. Germline-derived CDR1 and CDR2 are MDHEN and SYDVKM. CDR3 length: 19 residues. Trimming at V came to 2 bases and at J to 0 bases, leaving 4 bases not matched to a gene.